The entry below describes one T cell receptor (beta chain). This sample stems from a study of T cell responses to AZD1222 COVID-19 vaccine. TCRdb keeps only in-frame clones here, not all; method: immunoSEQ multiplex PCR. In the table there are tens of thousands of clones, roughly nine tenths of which are singletons. Trimming shortened V by 6 bases and J by 0 bases, and 14 bases separated the two germline ends. CDR1 is MNHEY and CDR2 is SVGEGT in the germline V gene. The CDR3 totals 15 residues. The TCR sequence derives from an adult who received the AZD1222 COVID-19 vaccine. This sample comprised peripheral blood, obtained 28 days after the second AZD1222 dose. The V and J genes are TRBV6-2 or TRBV6-3 and TRBJ1-1; D is possibly TRBD1 (5 bases). CDR3 sequence (DNA): TGTGCCAGCAGCACCTGGGGCAGAATGAACACTGAAGCTTTCTTT. Its translation: CASSTWGRMNTEAFF.